At least ten counts were recorded for the clone carrying this T cell receptor beta chain. This sample is drawn from a study of OX40 agonist ivuxolimab in advanced cancers. Assay: immunoSEQ multiplex PCR; the TCRdb copy retains only in-frame clones and omits some. The sample shows about 86,000 clones, around nine tenths of them seen only once. The germline V gene has CDR1 SEHNR and CDR2 FQNEAQ (reference sequence). The CDR3 totals 13 residues. Deletions cut 2 bases from V and 7 bases from J, with 9 bases between. This rearrangement joins TRBV7-9 to TRBJ1-5; unclear D gene. This sequence was found in an adult with an advanced solid tumor such as melanoma, head and neck, liver or kidney cancer. The input for sequencing was CD4+ or CD8+ T cells sorted from blood, taken in a trial of the OX40 agonist ivuxolimab. The CDR3 region has the DNA TGTGCCAGCAGCTTAACTCAAGGCCAGCCCCAGCATTTT. It translates to CASSLTQGQPQHF.